The sequence of this T cell receptor beta chain was determined in a study of blood T cell repertoires in COVID-19. The data were produced by immunoSEQ multiplex PCR, yet TCRdb's version contains in-frame clones alone and is incomplete. The sample has about 430,000 clones; approximately 90% are singletons. Germline V gene data show CDR1 as GTSNPN and CDR2 as SVGIG (reference sequence). Trimming pared 4 bases from V and 7 bases from J, leaving 13 bases between. The CDR3 contains 13 residues. Sequencing was done on a sample of peripheral blood. This chain links TRBV30 with TRBJ1-4; the D gene is possibly TRBD1 (5 bases). The sequence was collected from a man aged 18 to 29 with COVID-19, enrolled during active disease. In nucleotides, the CDR3 is TGTGCCTGGACCCTGGGGCGCGGTGAAAAACTGTTTTTT. Its protein is CAWTLGRGEKLFF.